This T cell receptor (beta chain) was identified during a study of blood T cell repertoires in COVID-19. Study in general: Samples of COVID-19 (acute and convalescent) were obtained from the United States, Italy and Spain. In each case, the material was cDNA or gDNA derived from T cells, B-cell-depleted T cells, or PBMCs.

Germline V gene sequence: CDR1 SGHAT, CDR2 FQNNGV. The CDR3 has 13 amino acids. V lost 1 base and J lost 4, with 7 bases in between. Repertoires were generated with immunoSEQ multiplex PCR, while TCRdb's copy carries only in-frame clones and drops some. The sample yields about 170,000 clones, approximately 85% seen once. What was sequenced was peripheral blood. The chain links TRBV11-2 to TRBJ1-1; a weak D match, TRBD1 (6 bases). This receptor was obtained from a man aged 35 to 55 who had recovered from COVID-19. CDR3 DNA: TGTGCCAGCAGCTTAGTAGGGGGCACTGAAGCTTTCTTT. Translation: CASSLVGGTEAFF.